The rows below give T cell receptor beta chains drawn from one sample of a study of T cell responses to AZD1222 COVID-19 vaccine. Clones were read by immunoSEQ multiplex PCR, and TCRdb kept only the in-frame ones, dropping some. The sample records 90,000 to 120,000 clones, about 90% being singletons. Here the sequenced sample was peripheral blood, taken 28 days after the second AZD1222 dose. These receptors were collected from an adult who received the AZD1222 COVID-19 vaccine. Both conserved end residues are part of each CDR3. The order of the fields is V gene, clone size, D gene, J gene, CDR3 protein, CDR3 DNA. A D gene is named only where the DNA matches it firmly. Where a row states a size, it is once, few, many or the class of an expanded clone; other rows omit it.

V: TRBV13
size: NA
D: NA
J: TRBJ2-6
CDR3: CASSLTQTVLTF
DNA: TGTGCCAGCAGCTTAACGCAGACCGTCCTGACTTTC

V: TRBV9
size: NA
D: TRBD1
J: TRBJ2-1
CDR3: CASSATGAVYNEQFF
DNA: TGTGCCAGCAGCGCGACAGGGGCTGTCTACAATGAGCAGTTCTTC

V: TRBV7-3
size: NA
D: TRBD2
J: TRBJ2-3
CDR3: CASSLRSGNPGGTQYF
DNA: TGTGCCAGCAGCCTGAGGAGCGGGAACCCGGGGGGTACGCAGTATTTT

V: TRBV12-3/TRBV12-4
size: NA
D: NA
J: TRBJ1-2
CDR3: CASSRRTVYGYTF
DNA: TGTGCCAGCAGCCGTCGGACGGTCTATGGCTACACCTTC

V: TRBV28
size: few
D: NA
J: TRBJ1-2
CDR3: CASSSPRRPHYGYTF
DNA: TGTGCCAGCAGTTCCCCCCGCAGGCCGCACTATGGCTACACCTTC

V: TRBV29-1
size: once
D: NA
J: TRBJ2-3
CDR3: CSVGTVYTDTQYF
DNA: TGCAGCGTTGGGACAGTTTACACAGATACGCAGTATTTT

V: TRBV12-3/TRBV12-4
size: NA
D: NA
J: TRBJ1-6
CDR3: CASSLKAKSPLHF
DNA: TGTGCCAGCAGTTTGAAGGCGAAGTCACCCCTCCACTTT

V: TRBV10-3
size: NA
D: TRBD2
J: TRBJ2-1
CDR3: CAISAPGLAANEQFF
DNA: TGTGCCATCAGTGCCCCGGGACTAGCGGCCAATGAGCAGTTCTTC

V: TRBV29-1
size: few
D: TRBD1
J: TRBJ1-2
CDR3: CSVSDTGAYGYTF
DNA: TGCAGCGTTTCGGATACAGGGGCCTATGGCTACACCTTC

V: TRBV6-2/TRBV6-3
size: NA
D: NA
J: TRBJ1-1
CDR3: CASSLTGNTEAFF
DNA: TGTGCCAGCAGTCTAACAGGGAACACTGAAGCTTTCTTT

V: TRBV11-2
size: NA
D: NA
J: TRBJ1-3
CDR3: CASSLHSPGSGNTIYF
DNA: TGTGCCAGCAGCTTACACTCGCCAGGGTCTGGAAACACCATATATTTT

V: TRBV29-1
size: NA
D: NA
J: TRBJ2-2
CDR3: CSVRTGLSNTGELFF
DNA: TGCAGCGTCCGGACGGGGCTATCGAACACCGGGGAGCTGTTTTTT

V: TRBV6-5
size: NA
D: NA
J: TRBJ2-3
CDR3: CASSGGSLTDTQYF
DNA: TGTGCCAGCTCTGGGGGTTCCCTCACAGATACGCAGTATTTT

V: TRBV6-6
size: NA
D: NA
J: TRBJ1-1
CDR3: CASTLNTEAFF
DNA: TGTGCCAGCACCTTAAACACTGAAGCTTTCTTT

V: TRBV19
size: NA
D: TRBD1
J: TRBJ1-2
CDR3: CASSPGQGVSVTF
DNA: TGTGCCAGTAGTCCCGGACAGGGGGTTTCGGTCACCTTC

V: TRBV6-1
size: once
D: NA
J: TRBJ1-5
CDR3: CASSERPRQPQHF
DNA: TGTGCCAGCAGTGAACGGCCGCGGCAGCCCCAGCATTTT

V: TRBV5-8
size: NA
D: TRBD1
J: TRBJ1-1
CDR3: CASSRNQGASKAFF
DNA: TGTGCCAGCAGCCGGAACCAGGGGGCGAGTAAAGCTTTCTTT

V: TRBV28
size: NA
D: NA
J: TRBJ2-4
CDR3: CASSLGWLAKNIQYF
DNA: TGTGCCAGCAGTTTAGGATGGTTAGCCAAAAACATTCAGTACTTC

V: TRBV27
size: NA
D: NA
J: TRBJ1-3
CDR3: CASSYSGQSSGNTIYF
DNA: TGTGCCAGCAGTTATTCTGGACAGAGCTCTGGAAACACCATATATTTT

V: TRBV19
size: NA
D: NA
J: TRBJ1-1
CDR3: CASMRENTEAFF
DNA: TGTGCCAGTATGAGGGAGAACACTGAAGCTTTCTTT

V: TRBV9
size: NA
D: NA
J: TRBJ1-4
CDR3: CASSVSPVGEEKLFF
DNA: TGTGCCAGCAGCGTTTCGCCTGTTGGTGAAGAAAAACTGTTTTTT

V: TRBV5-1
size: NA
D: NA
J: TRBJ2-3
CDR3: CASSLAGTSRDTQYF
DNA: TGCGCCAGCAGCTTAGCGGGTACTAGTAGAGATACGCAGTATTTT

V: TRBV29-1
size: NA
D: TRBD1
J: TRBJ2-1
CDR3: CSVGTGMNNEQFF
DNA: TGCAGCGTTGGGACAGGGATGAACAATGAGCAGTTCTTC

V: TRBV4-1
size: NA
D: NA
J: TRBJ1-2
CDR3: CASSQDRQEYGYTF
DNA: TGCGCCAGCAGCCAAGATAGGCAGGAATATGGCTACACCTTC

V: TRBV24-1
size: once
D: TRBD1
J: TRBJ2-7
CDR3: CATSDGQGDIEQYF
DNA: TGTGCCACCAGTGATGGACAGGGGGATATCGAGCAGTACTTC

V: TRBV10-3
size: NA
D: NA
J: TRBJ1-2
CDR3: CAATAGASGYTF
DNA: TGTGCCGCCACCGCGGGGGCTAGCGGCTACACCTTC

V: TRBV5-8
size: NA
D: NA
J: TRBJ2-7
CDR3: CASSLVYGLYEQYF
DNA: TGTGCCAGCAGCTTGGTGTACGGACTCTACGAGCAGTACTTC